The TCR beta chain described here comes from a study of T cell responses to AZD1222 COVID-19 vaccine. Study-level results: Reportedly, nearly half of unique spike TCRs recognized epitopes outside B.1.351/B.1.1.7 mutations. Rises in breadth and depth of Spike-specific TCRs came after two AZD1222 doses.

There are a few counts of this clone. Its antigen is currently unknown. This CDR3 is also generated by other DNA sequences in the sample. The V segment lost 3 bases and the J segment 5 bases; nucleotides outside the gene matches: 1. Germline-derived CDR1 and CDR2 are MDHEN and SYDVKM. The CDR3 has 12 amino acids. The assay was immunoSEQ multiplex PCR, and TCRdb's table has in-frame clones only and misses some. Here the sample spans about 74,000 clones, about nine tenths being singletons. The gene calls are TRBV28 and TRBJ2-7; 7 bases are shared with TRBD2. The sequence derives from an adult in good health. The sequencing here drew on peripheral blood, taken on day 0 of AZD1222 vaccination. CDR3 residues: CASSFGGDEQYF. Here the CDR3 DNA reads TGTGCCAGCAGTTTTGGGGGGGACGAGCAGTACTTC. The whole variable domain, filled in from reference TRBV28 and TRBJ2-7, reads DVKVTQSSRYLVKRTGEKVFLECVQDMDHENMFWYRQDPGLGLRLIYFSYDVKMKEKGDIPEGYSVSREKKERFSLILESASTNQTSMYLCASSFGGDEQYFGPGTRLTVT.